This note documents a single T cell receptor (beta chain) sequence. Its antigen is not identified. The entry originates in a study of CD8+CD57+ T cells in acquired aplastic anemia. Study-wide context: 3.2 ug was the average amount of DNA from sorted CD4+ and CD8+ cells. Approximately 11 million reads were obtained on average for healthy donor CD4+ cells. Study-level results: Between the patient and control groups, CD8+ Simpson's diversity did not differ significantly. In common between the patients and the controls were more than 25 CD8+ CDR3 sequences.

The germline gives CDR1 SGHVS, CDR2 FNYEAQ. The CDR3 spans 17 residues. TCR beta VDJ combinations and CDR3 sequences were profiled from genomic DNA. TCRdb re-called the reads through MiXCR, storing one row per CDR3 protein. Of about 190,000 distinct CDR3 sequences listed, roughly half are singletons. This sequence joins TRBV7-6 and TRBJ2-1, with 7 bases aligning to TRBD1. The TCR sequence derives from a human donor in good health, serving as a control. The source material was sorted CD4+, CD8+, or CD8+CD57+ T cells (not recorded which) from PBMCs. CDR3 bases: TGTGTTAGCAGCTCCAATACAGGGGTAGGCTCCTACAATGAGCAGTTCTTC. Residues: CVSSSNTGVGSYNEQFF.